These 25 T cell receptor beta chains were sequenced from one sample in a study of blood T cell repertoires in COVID-19 (dated by TCRdb to the early 2020s). The library relied on the immunoSEQ multiplex PCR assay. In TCRdb, the immuneACCESS table is reduced to in-frame sequences with V and J assigned. These tables do not hold every clone; where another copy was compared, an unresolved V gene accounts for under half, and the others remain unexplained. Recorded for this sample are some 200,000 clones; about four fifths of them occurred a single time. About 8% of the sample belongs to the ten largest clones. The sample taken for sequencing was peripheral blood. These receptors were taken from a woman aged 45-60 years with active or convalescent COVID-19.

The J gene is TRBJ2-5, the V gene TRBV13, with 9 bases fitting TRBD2. Germline trimming cut 5 bases from V and 4 bases from J; bases unmatched to any gene: 14. Germline values: CDR1 PRHDT, CDR2 FYEKMQ (reference sequence). The CDR3 is 17 amino acids. The CDR3 loop reads CASSPMVLRGGPETQYF. In DNA, the CDR3 is TGTGCCAGCAGCCCCATGGTCTTGCGGGGGGGCCCAGAGACCCAGTACTTC.

The chain is built from TRBV21-1 and TRBJ1-2. TRBV21-1 is a documented pseudogene. The CDR3 length is 15 residues. The CDR3 nucleotides are TGTGCCAGCAGAAATACTTTCCCCTCTATCTATGGCTACACCTTC. It yields the protein CASRNTFPSIYGYTF.

The rearrangement links TRBV11-3 to TRBJ2-1; D is perhaps TRBD1 (5 bases). Trimming took off 4 bases at V and 9 bases at J, with 10 bases between the two ends. The CDR3 length is 12 residues. The germline gives CDR1 SGHNT, CDR2 YENEEA. DNA for the CDR3: TGTGCCAGCAGCTACAGGTCGGGTGAGCAGTTCTTC. It encodes CASSYRSGEQFF.

V usage is TRBV28 and J usage is TRBJ1-5; a possible D gene is TRBD1 (6 bases). Germline V gives CDR1 MDHEN, CDR2 SYDVKM. Trimming pared 6 bases from V and 7 bases from J, leaving 25 bases between. The CDR3 totals 17 residues. As DNA, the CDR3 is TGTGCCAGCAGAGGACAGTCCCCTTGGGGATTTGGACAGCCCCAGCATTTT. Amino acids: CASRGQSPWGFGQPQHF. The entire variable domain, with the rest obtained from reference TRBV28 and TRBJ1-5, is as follows: DVKVTQSSRYLVKRTGEKVFLECVQDMDHENMFWYRQDPGLGLRLIYFSYDVKMKEKGDIPEGYSVSREKKERFSLILESASTNQTSMYLCASRGQSPWGFGQPQHFGDGTRLSIL.

This clone was found once. This chain links TRBV28 with TRBJ1-4, with 7 nucleotides matching TRBD1. Germline CDR1 MDHEN, CDR2 SYDVKM. The CDR3 runs to 16 residues. Germline trimming cut 4 bases from V and 10 bases from J; bases unmatched to any gene: 15. CDR3 region: CASSSPAGGSAGKLFF. CDR3 sequence (DNA): TGTGCCAGCAGTTCCCCCGCAGGGGGAAGCGCCGGAAAACTGTTTTTT.

V usage is TRBV3-1 (or the pseudogene TRBV3-2) and J usage is TRBJ2-5, with TRBD2 matching over 11 bases. CDR3 length equals 18 residues. V trimming: 0 bases; J trimming: 0 bases; junction bases outside the gene matches: 6. CDR1 and CDR2 (germline): LGHDT, YNNKEL (reference sequence). DNA for the CDR3: TGTGCCAGCAGCCAAGATCCTCGACTAGCGGGGTACCAAGAGACCCAGTACTTC. Translated, it gives CASSQDPRLAGYQETQYF.

This chain uses TRBV6-5 with TRBJ1-6; a weak D match, TRBD1 (6 bases). V was shortened by 4 bases and J by 10 bases, with 17 bases between the two germline ends. CDR3 length equals 15 residues. CDR1 is MNHEY, CDR2 SVGAGI, per germline. CDR3 sequence: CASSSTLDSGSPLHF. The CDR3 DNA reads as TGTGCCAGCAGTTCCACCTTGGACAGTGGATCACCCCTCCACTTT.

This clone was seen just once. The chain combines TRBV5-1 with TRBJ2-2; 9 nucleotides line up with TRBD2. This CDR3 spans 17 amino acids. Germline lookup yields CDR1 SGHRS and CDR2 YFSETQ. V lost 4 bases and J lost 3; bases outside the gene matches: 10. The CDR3 nucleotides read TGCGCCAGCAGCATAACTTTAGCGGGAGTAGACACCGGGGAGCTGTTTTTT. Its protein is CASSITLAGVDTGELFF.

This clone has just a few counts. This sequence joins TRBV11-2 and TRBJ1-2, with 8 bases lining up with TRBD1. V trimming: 5 bases; J trimming: 2 bases; junction bases outside the gene matches: 4. CDR3 length: 14 residues. Germline lookup yields CDR1 SGHAT and CDR2 FQNNGV. Here the CDR3 DNA reads TGTGCCAGCAGCGGACGACAGGGGAACTATGGCTACACCTTC. It codes for CASSGRQGNYGYTF.

This chain links TRBV21-1 with TRBJ2-7; no DNA check was done on the table's D call, TRBD2. TRBV21-1 counts as a pseudogene. This CDR3 is built from 13 residues. CDR3 loop: CASRGLVRHEQYF. The CDR3 nucleotides are TGTGCCAGCAGGGGACTAGTTCGGCACGAGCAGTACTTC.

The chain has TRBV5-6 and TRBJ2-7; D gene ambiguous. Trimming took 3 bases from V and 3 from J, leaving 13 bases between them. This CDR3 region has 14 residues. CDR1 is SGHDT and CDR2 is YYEEEE in the germline V gene. CDR3 loop: CASSSPFRNYEQYV. The CDR3 DNA reads as TGTGCCAGCAGCTCCCCGTTTAGAAACTACGAGCAGTACGTC.

The chain carries TRBV7-9 and TRBJ2-3; D might be TRBD2 (5 bases). This CDR3 has 16 amino acids. V was clipped by 5 bases and J by 0 bases, with 15 bases between them. Germline values: CDR1 SEHNR, CDR2 FQNEAQ (reference sequence). CDR3 amino acids: CASSRLGQRSTDTQYF. As DNA, the CDR3 is TGTGCCAGCAGCCGTCTCGGGCAGCGGAGCACAGATACGCAGTATTTT.

This chain joins TRBV2 and TRBJ1-5, with 7 bases aligning to TRBD1. CDR3 length equals 14 residues. Losses at the gene ends were 0 bases for V and 4 bases for J; bases not matched to a gene: 0. Germline V CDR1 and CDR2: SNHLY, FYNNEI. The CDR3 sequence: CASSEATGNQPQHF. In DNA form, the CDR3 reads TGTGCCAGCAGTGAAGCGACAGGGAATCAGCCCCAGCATTTT.

The rearrangement links TRBV19 to TRBJ2-4, with 12 bases that match TRBD2. The germline CDR1 and CDR2 sequences are LNHDA and SQIVND (reference sequence). V was pared by 1 base and J by 10 bases, with 5 bases of the junction left unmatched. This CDR3 is 15 amino acids long. The chain's CDR3 is CASSIASGGARIQYF. The CDR3 DNA is TGTGCCAGTAGTATAGCTAGCGGGGGGGCCAGGATTCAGTACTTC.

The chain recombines TRBV6-5 with TRBJ2-7; TRBD1 matches 7 bases. Trimming removed 6 bases from V and 1 base from J; junction bases left unmatched: 9. The CDR3 runs 15 residues. In germline, CDR1 is MNHEY, CDR2 SVGAGI. The CDR3 bases are TGTGCCAGCAGATTATACAGGGGACCATCCTACGAGCAGTACGTC. It codes for CASRLYRGPSYEQYV.

The V call is TRBV7-2, the J call TRBJ2-5; possible D gene TRBD1, 5 bases. The CDR3 contains 14 residues. The V end lost 7 bases, the J end lost 5 bases, and 17 bases lay between the germline ends. CDR1 and CDR2 (germline): SGHTA, FQGNSA. Here the CDR3 DNA reads TGTGCCAGCACCCCGTCAGGGCTAGGGGAGACCCAGTACTTC. Translated, it gives CASTPSGLGETQYF. Based on the CDR3 plus reference TRBV7-2 and TRBJ2-5, the full variable domain is GAGVSQSPSNKVTEKGKDVELRCDPISGHTALYWYRQSLGQGLEFLIYFQGNSAPDKSGLPSDRFSAERTGGSVSTLTIQRTQQEDSAVYLCASTPSGLGETQYFGPGTRLLVL.

The V call is TRBV6-1, the J call TRBJ1-6; 9 nucleotides line up with TRBD1. The germline CDR1 and CDR2 sequences are MNHNS and SASEGT. Losses at the gene ends were 4 bases for V and 2 bases for J; bases not matched to a gene: 9. The CDR3 is 18 residues long. CDR3 bases: TGTGCCAGCAGTGGGGGACAGGGAGTCGGGGCCTATAATTCACCCCTCCACTTT. Translating gives CASSGGQGVGAYNSPLHF.

Of note for this clone: In the same sample, other DNA sequences code for this CDR3. The V and J genes are TRBV11-2 and TRBJ2-3, with TRBD1 matching over 12 bases. The CDR3 length is 15 residues. Germline values: CDR1 SGHAT, CDR2 FQNNGV. V gave up 4 bases and J gave up 4 bases; unmatched junction bases: 3. As DNA, the CDR3 is TGTGCCAGCAGCTCGGGACAGGGGGCATCAGATACGCAGTATTTT. Encoded protein: CASSSGQGASDTQYF.

The chain joins TRBV14 to TRBJ1-6; 8 bases are shared with TRBD1. Germline values: CDR1 SGHDN, CDR2 FVKESK. The CDR3 loop spans 14 amino acids. V lost 2 bases, J lost 8 bases, and 2 bases stayed unmatched. CDR3 loop: CASSQRQGYSPLHF. The CDR3 DNA sequence: TGTGCCAGCAGCCAACGACAGGGGTATTCACCCCTCCACTTT. Supplemented by reference TRBV14 and TRBJ1-6, the full variable domain reads EAGVTQFPSHSVIEKGQTVTLRCDPISGHDNLYWYRRVMGKEIKFLLHFVKESKQDESGMPNNRFLAERTGGTYSTLKVQPAELEDSGVYFCASSQRQGYSPLHFGNGTRLTVT.

The genes are TRBV29-1 and TRBJ2-4; 8 bases are shared with TRBD1. Germline values: CDR1 SQVTM, CDR2 ANQGSEA. V lost 3 bases and J lost 6; bases outside the gene matches: 13. This CDR3 comprises 16 residues. CDR3 bases: TGCAGCGTTGAGGGCCTTCCAGGACAGGGAGGAAACATTCAGTACTTC. Translated, it gives CSVEGLPGQGGNIQYF.

V and J are TRBV5-1 and TRBJ1-4, with D hard to call. There are 14 residues in the CDR3. Per the germline V gene, CDR1 is SGHRS and CDR2 is YFSETQ. V lost 0 bases, J lost 5 bases, and 8 bases lay in between. The DNA for the CDR3 is TGCGCCAGCAGCTTGGGACATCAGAATGAAAAACTGTTTTTT. As protein: CASSLGHQNEKLFF.

The rearrangement links TRBV7-2 to TRBJ2-5; 11 bases align to TRBD2. From germline, CDR1 is SGHTA and CDR2 FQGNSA. The CDR3 has 16 residues. With 1 base clipped from V and 2 bases from J, the junction kept 3 bases outside the gene matches. CDR3 region: CASSLVGTSGQETQYF. CDR3 nucleotide sequence: TGTGCCAGCAGCTTAGTAGGGACTAGCGGACAAGAGACCCAGTACTTC.

This clone is a singleton in its sample. V usage is TRBV6-6 and J usage is TRBJ2-1; D is possibly TRBD2 (7 bases). V lost 2 bases, J lost 5 bases, and 13 bases lay in between. Germline values: CDR1 MNHNY, CDR2 SVGAGI (reference sequence). The CDR3 totals 15 residues. The chain's CDR3 is CASSYVGGPNNEQFF. The CDR3 nucleotides read TGTGCCAGCAGTTACGTGGGGGGGCCTAACAATGAGCAGTTCTTC.

This chain connects TRBV2 to TRBJ1-6, with TRBD1 identical over 7 bases. V was clipped by 5 bases and J by 0 bases; unmatched bases: 4. Germline V gene lookup returns CDR1 SNHLY and CDR2 FYNNEI. The CDR3 extends over 16 amino acids. The CDR3 reads CASSKDRSSYNSPLHF. CDR3 bases: TGTGCCAGCAGTAAGGACAGGTCCTCCTATAATTCACCCCTCCACTTT.

The gene calls are TRBV28 and TRBJ1-5; D unresolved. CDR3 length equals 13 residues. The ends were cut back, 4 bases at V and 0 bases at J, with 4 bases in the middle. Germline CDR1 is MDHEN and CDR2 is SYDVKM. The CDR3 bases are TGTGCCAGCAGTTCTAATAGCAATCAGCCCCAGCATTTT. The encoded protein is CASSSNSNQPQHF.